The entry that follows covers one T cell receptor (beta chain) sequence. Trimming removed 1 base at V and 2 bases at J, with 11 bases between. The CDR3 loop spans 15 amino acids. Germline CDR1 is PRHDT and CDR2 is FYEKMQ (reference sequence). The method was immunoSEQ multiplex PCR; TCRdb's version includes in-frame clones alone and lacks a portion of them. The sample holds 200,000 to 300,000 clones, around 84% seen once. This sample stems from a study of blood T cell repertoires in COVID-19. Sequences were obtained from peripheral blood. This sequence joins TRBV13 and TRBJ2-5, with TRBD1 as a possible D gene (5 bases). The receptor comes from a middle-aged man who had recovered from COVID-19. CDR3 in amino acids: CASSLEGLGQETQYF. CDR3 coding DNA: TGTGCCAGCAGCTTAGAGGGGCTGGGGCAAGAGACCCAGTACTTC.